A single sample gave rise to the 5 T cell receptor beta chains below, sequenced in a study of cytomegalovirus exposure and HLA in healthy donors. The PCR was carried out with 60 Vbeta primers and 13 Jbeta primers. Assay: immunoSEQ multiplex PCR; the TCRdb copy retains only in-frame clones and omits some. Recorded for this sample: tens of thousands of clones. The material sequenced was PBMCs. The receptors stem from a female donor in good health and CMV-seronegative.

V and J are TRBV29-1 and TRBJ2-2; TRBD2 agrees at 11 bases. Trimming at V came to 7 bases and at J to 3 bases, leaving 7 bases not matched to a gene. Germline CDR1 reads SQVTM; CDR2 reads ANQGSEA. The length of the CDR3 is 15 residues. CDR3 in amino acids: CSAYNSGGDTGELFF. The CDR3 nucleotides read TGCAGCGCTTATAATAGCGGGGGGGACACCGGGGAGCTGTTTTTT.

V is TRBV4-1 and J is TRBJ1-2; no clear D. The V end was cut by 0 bases, the J end by 7 bases, with 9 bases between. Germline CDR1 MGHRA, CDR2 YSYEKL. This CDR3 contains 13 residues. CDR3 loop: CASSQDGLVGYTF. The CDR3 DNA follows: TGCGCCAGCAGCCAAGATGGGCTGGTTGGCTACACCTTC.

The chain couples TRBV5-4 to TRBJ2-7, with 11 bases identical to TRBD1. CDR1 is SGHNT, CDR2 YYREEE, per germline (reference sequence). The V and J ends lost 2 bases and 7 bases, in that order; junction bases with no gene match: 5. There are 14 residues in the CDR3. As DNA, the CDR3 is TGTGCCAGCAGCTTCCCGGGACAGGGGGTTGAGCAGTACTTC. Translated: CASSFPGQGVEQYF.

The V and J genes are TRBV30 and TRBJ1-1; the D gene is possibly TRBD1 (5 bases). V was cut by 5 bases and J by 0 bases, with 7 bases left in between. The CDR3 loop spans 12 amino acids. Germline-derived CDR1 and CDR2 are GTSNPN and SVGIG (reference sequence). The CDR3 protein is CAWQGLNTEAFF. In DNA, the CDR3 is TGTGCCTGGCAGGGTCTGAACACTGAAGCTTTCTTT.

V is TRBV7-8 and J is TRBJ1-2; 12 nucleotides line up with TRBD1. Germline V lookup: CDR1 SGHVS, CDR2 FQNEAQ. The V gene end was trimmed by 5 bases and the J gene end by 8 bases; junction bases not matched to a gene: 9. The CDR3 sequence is 15 residues long. The CDR3 sequence is CASSTTGTGGEGYTF. CDR3 bases: TGTGCCAGCAGCACGACCGGGACAGGGGGCGAGGGCTACACCTTC.